The next 26 T cell receptor beta chains were all read from a single sample in a study of blood T cell repertoires in COVID-19. Libraries were prepared by immunoSEQ multiplex PCR; TCRdb keeps only in-frame clonotypes and omits some of them. The sample includes tens of thousands of clones, roughly 71% of them seen just once. The sequencing input was peripheral blood. The receptors here all came from an elderly man with active or convalescent COVID-19.

The chain carries TRBV29-1 and TRBJ2-1; possible D gene TRBD2, 6 bases. The germline V gene has CDR1 SQVTM and CDR2 ANQGSEA. The CDR3 runs to 12 residues. The germline V and J ends were trimmed by 7 bases and 6 bases, with 13 bases remaining between them. CDR3 protein: CSETSSGNEQFF. In DNA, the CDR3 is TGCAGCGAGACTAGTTCAGGCAATGAGCAGTTCTTC.

This clone was counted only a few times. This chain uses TRBV6-2 or TRBV6-3 with TRBJ1-5, with 7 bases lining up with TRBD1. Germline V lookup: CDR1 MNHEY, CDR2 SVGEGT. V was clipped by 2 bases and J by 7 bases; unmatched bases: 8. This CDR3 comprises 15 residues. CDR3 DNA: TGTGCCAGCAGTTACACGACAGGGTTTGGACAGCCCCAGCATTTT. Its protein product is CASSYTTGFGQPQHF.

This clone was found a few times. The V gene is TRBV19, the J gene TRBJ1-5; TRBD1 agrees at 11 bases. With 7 bases clipped from V and 4 bases from J, the junction kept 9 bases outside the gene matches. This CDR3 has 16 residues. Germline CDR1 and CDR2: LNHDA and SQIVND (reference sequence). The DNA for the CDR3 is TGTGCCAGTACCATTGGGGGACAGGGGGGGAATCAGCCCCAGCATTTT. It codes for CASTIGGQGGNQPQHF. The whole variable domain, remainder taken from reference TRBV19 and TRBJ1-5, is DGGITQSPKYLFRKEGQNVTLSCEQNLNHDAMYWYRQDPGQGLRLIYYSQIVNDFQKGDIAEGYSVSREKKESFPLTVTSAQKNPTAFYLCASTIGGQGGNQPQHFGDGTRLSIL.

The chain is built from TRBV18 and TRBJ1-2; TRBD1 matches 7 bases. The trim removed 3 bases at V and 8 bases at J, leaving 18 bases unmatched. The germline V gene has CDR1 KGHSH and CDR2 LQKENI. The CDR3 has 17 amino acids. The DNA for the CDR3 is TGTGCCAGCTCACCGGGACCAGGGGGAACGCGGAGGGACGGCTACACCTTC. Its protein product is CASSPGPGGTRRDGYTF.

The chain employs TRBV4-1 and TRBJ1-2; D uncertain. Germline lookup yields CDR1 MGHRA and CDR2 YSYEKL. The CDR3 contains 15 residues. Trimming took 4 bases from V and 0 from J, leaving 12 bases between them. The CDR3 region has the DNA TGCGCCAGCAGCCCGCTCTCGGGTGCTAACTATGGCTACACCTTC. This translates into CASSPLSGANYGYTF.

The chain carries TRBV5-5 and TRBJ1-2; D perhaps matches TRBD1 (5 bases). The CDR3 consists of 19 residues. Germline V gene lookup returns CDR1 SGHKS and CDR2 YYEKEE (reference sequence). Deletions cut 1 base from V and 5 bases from J, with 27 bases between. This CDR3 reads CASSLWVQGGALKGYGYTF. CDR3 nucleotide sequence: TGTGCCAGCAGCTTGTGGGTCCAGGGAGGAGCCCTTAAGGGTTATGGCTACACCTTC.

The chain employs TRBV9 and TRBJ2-7; D gene uncertain. The CDR3 loop spans 12 amino acids. V dropped 3 bases and J dropped 3 bases, with 7 bases sitting between them. CDR1 is SGDLS and CDR2 is YYNGEE in the germline V gene. CDR3 bases: TGTGCCAGCAGCGCCCCAGGCTACGAGCAGTACTTC. Its protein is CASSAPGYEQYF.

This clone occurred a few times. This sequence joins TRBV27 and TRBJ2-7; TRBD2 matches at 11 bases. This CDR3 comprises 15 residues. J lost 6 bases, V lost 0 bases, and 4 bases had no gene match. The V gene's germline CDR1 is MNHEY and CDR2 SMNVEV (reference sequence). CDR3 sequence (DNA): TGTGCCAGCAGTTTATCCGGGACTAGCGGCCTCGAGCAGTACTTC. Residues: CASSLSGTSGLEQYF.

The chain employs TRBV7-9 and TRBJ1-2, with D perhaps TRBD1 (5 bases). This CDR3 comprises 13 residues. Trimming pared 4 bases from V and 3 bases from J, leaving 9 bases between. Germline values: CDR1 SEHNR, CDR2 FQNEAQ (reference sequence). The CDR3 protein is CASSSPGHYGYTF. The CDR3 nucleotides read TGTGCCAGCAGCTCCCCAGGGCACTATGGCTACACCTTC.

J is TRBJ2-1 and V is TRBV5-1; tentative D call: TRBD1 (6 bases). The V end lost 0 bases, the J end lost 4 bases, and 14 bases lay between the germline ends. Germline CDR1 SGHRS, CDR2 YFSETQ. CDR3 length equals 16 residues. In DNA form, the CDR3 reads TGCGCCAGCAGCTTGGGGGTCAGGGGTTCTTACAATGAGCAGTTCTTC. Its protein product is CASSLGVRGSYNEQFF.

In DNA, the CDR3 is TGTGCCAGTAGTACCCGAGCGGGGGTGGGAACCGGGGAGCTGTTTTTT. Protein sequence: CASSTRAGVGTGELFF. The chain is built from TRBV19 and TRBJ2-2; 8 nucleotides line up with TRBD2. There are 16 residues in the CDR3. CDR1 is LNHDA and CDR2 is SQIVND in the germline V gene (reference sequence). V lost 4 bases, J lost 5 bases, and 9 bases stayed unmatched.

The chain joins TRBV3-1 (or the pseudogene TRBV3-2) to TRBJ2-7, with a possible D match to TRBD1 (6 bases). Germline CDR1 reads LGHDT; CDR2 reads YNNKEL (reference sequence). V was pared by 0 bases and J by 0 bases, with 15 bases between. This CDR3 contains 17 residues. The CDR3 is CASSQDFPPQGSYEQYF. The CDR3 region has the DNA TGTGCCAGCAGCCAAGATTTTCCCCCACAGGGCTCCTACGAGCAGTACTTC.

The rearrangement joins TRBV6-5 to TRBJ1-3, with D unclear. Germline V gives CDR1 MNHEY, CDR2 SVGAGI. Trimming removed 6 bases from V and 0 bases from J, with 12 bases in between. The CDR3 is 15 residues long. This chain's CDR3 is CASRPGGPSGNTIYF. For the CDR3, the DNA is TGTGCCAGCAGACCGGGAGGCCCCTCTGGAAACACCATATATTTT.

This CDR3 is CASSTPSGSGYNEQFF. The DNA for the CDR3 is TGTGCCAGCAGCACCCCTAGCGGGTCAGGCTACAATGAGCAGTTCTTC. V is TRBV14 and J is TRBJ2-1; 8 nucleotides line up with TRBD2. Germline CDR1 is SGHDN and CDR2 is FVKESK. V lost 5 bases to trimming and J lost 3 bases; unmatched junction nucleotides: 9. This CDR3 has 16 amino acids.

This chain uses TRBV5-1 with TRBJ2-3, with D perhaps matching TRBD1 (6 bases). The ends were cut back, 1 base at V and 2 bases at J, with 8 bases in the middle. The CDR3 runs 14 residues. The germline gives CDR1 SGHRS, CDR2 YFSETQ. The CDR3 reads CASSLNRDTDTQYF. DNA for the CDR3: TGCGCCAGCAGCTTGAACAGGGACACAGATACGCAGTATTTT.

This chain uses TRBV12-5 with TRBJ2-7; TRBD1 matches 8 bases. The CDR3 is made up of 13 amino acids. Germline-derived CDR1 and CDR2 are LGHNT and FRNRAP. V shed 6 bases, J shed 6 bases, and the junction held 7 bases outside the gene matches. The CDR3 is CASGNTGGREQYF. The CDR3 bases are TGTGCTAGTGGAAATACAGGGGGTCGCGAGCAGTACTTC.

This sequence joins TRBV28 and TRBJ2-2, with a possible D match to TRBD2 (5 bases). The CDR3 sequence is 15 residues long. Germline CDR1 MDHEN, CDR2 SYDVKM. Trimming cost V 6 bases and J 2 bases, with 13 bases left between them. The CDR3 spells CASSSGRDNTGELFF. For the CDR3, the DNA is TGTGCCAGCAGCTCGGGAAGGGATAACACCGGGGAGCTGTTTTTT.

The chain links TRBV7-2 to TRBJ1-5; 7 bases agree with TRBD1. This CDR3 region has 15 residues. The V gene end was trimmed by 1 base and the J gene end by 8 bases; junction bases not matched to a gene: 8. CDR1 and CDR2 (germline): SGHTA, FQGNSA. CDR3 nucleotides: TGTGCCAGCAGCTTAGTTGACAGGGCGCGGGAGCCCCAGCATTTT. Translating gives CASSLVDRAREPQHF.

The chain carries TRBV9 and TRBJ2-7; 8 bases line up with TRBD2. CDR1 and CDR2 from the germline V gene are SGDLS and YYNGEE. The CDR3 loop spans 14 amino acids. V was pared by 0 bases and J by 4 bases, with 3 bases of the junction left unmatched. The CDR3 protein is CASSVAGGEYEQYF. The CDR3 DNA sequence: TGTGCCAGCAGCGTAGCGGGAGGGGAATACGAGCAGTACTTC.

This chain joins TRBV19 and TRBJ1-5; TRBD1 agrees at 11 bases. V shed 6 bases and J 9 bases; nucleotides not matched to a gene: 7. CDR3 size: 14 residues. Germline V gene lookup returns CDR1 LNHDA and CDR2 SQIVND (reference sequence). The CDR3 is CASRPTGTGGPQHF. CDR3 nucleotide sequence: TGTGCCAGTAGACCAACCGGGACAGGGGGGCCCCAGCATTTT.

This chain links TRBV18 with TRBJ2-7; TRBD2 matches at 10 bases. Germline trimming cut 3 bases from V and 5 bases from J; bases unmatched to any gene: 10. Germline assignment: CDR1 KGHSH and CDR2 LQKENI. CDR3 size: 16 residues. The CDR3 sequence is CASSPLSGRAPHEQYF. For the CDR3, the DNA is TGTGCCAGCTCACCCCTGAGCGGGAGGGCCCCCCACGAGCAGTACTTC.

There are a few counts of this clone. The rearrangement uses TRBV5-1 and TRBJ2-7; 8 bases are a match to TRBD1. CDR1 and CDR2 from the germline V gene are SGHRS and YFSETQ. V shed 4 bases, J shed 4 bases, and the junction held 10 bases outside the gene matches. The CDR3 covers 15 residues. The chain's CDR3 is CASSLKAGGWYEQYF. The CDR3 DNA reads TGCGCCAGCAGCCTCAAAGCAGGGGGCTGGTACGAGCAGTACTTC.

The rearrangement uses TRBV4-3 and TRBJ1-1; TRBD1 matches 7 bases. The CDR3 spans 16 residues. Trimming cost V 4 bases and J 1 base; bases outside gene matches: 9. Per germline, CDR1 LGHNA and CDR2 YSLEER. The CDR3 DNA follows: TGCGCCAGCAGCCCGGCGGTGGACAGGAGGAACACTGAAGCTTTCTTT. It specifies CASSPAVDRRNTEAFF.

V is TRBV29-1 and J is TRBJ2-7; 13 bases map to TRBD2. Trimming at V came to 5 bases and at J to 7 bases, leaving 20 bases not matched to a gene. This CDR3 is 18 amino acids long. Germline CDR1 is SQVTM and CDR2 is ANQGSEA. Here the CDR3 DNA reads TGCAGCGTTCAGGGGGATCCGTGGACTAGCGGGAGTTTGGAGGAGCAGTACTTC. Its protein product is CSVQGDPWTSGSLEEQYF.

CDR3 region: CASRETEGTAKIMAQHF. The CDR3 DNA reads as TGTGCCAGCAGAGAAACGGAAGGGACAGCTAAAATTATGGCCCAGCATTTT. The chain couples TRBV6-1 to TRBJ1-5; 7 bases align to TRBD1. Trimming cost V 6 bases and J 11 bases; bases outside gene matches: 22. From germline, CDR1 is MNHNS and CDR2 SASEGT. The length of the CDR3 is 17 residues.

This chain links TRBV3-1 (or the pseudogene TRBV3-2) with TRBJ2-2, with D perhaps TRBD1 (7 bases). V was clipped by 2 bases and J by 5 bases, with 12 bases between them. The CDR3 is made up of 15 amino acids. Germline values: CDR1 LGHDT, CDR2 YNNKEL (reference sequence). CDR3 nucleotide sequence: TGTGCCAGCAGCCAAAGACAGGGAGGTACCGGGGAGCTGTTTTTT. Its protein product is CASSQRQGGTGELFF.